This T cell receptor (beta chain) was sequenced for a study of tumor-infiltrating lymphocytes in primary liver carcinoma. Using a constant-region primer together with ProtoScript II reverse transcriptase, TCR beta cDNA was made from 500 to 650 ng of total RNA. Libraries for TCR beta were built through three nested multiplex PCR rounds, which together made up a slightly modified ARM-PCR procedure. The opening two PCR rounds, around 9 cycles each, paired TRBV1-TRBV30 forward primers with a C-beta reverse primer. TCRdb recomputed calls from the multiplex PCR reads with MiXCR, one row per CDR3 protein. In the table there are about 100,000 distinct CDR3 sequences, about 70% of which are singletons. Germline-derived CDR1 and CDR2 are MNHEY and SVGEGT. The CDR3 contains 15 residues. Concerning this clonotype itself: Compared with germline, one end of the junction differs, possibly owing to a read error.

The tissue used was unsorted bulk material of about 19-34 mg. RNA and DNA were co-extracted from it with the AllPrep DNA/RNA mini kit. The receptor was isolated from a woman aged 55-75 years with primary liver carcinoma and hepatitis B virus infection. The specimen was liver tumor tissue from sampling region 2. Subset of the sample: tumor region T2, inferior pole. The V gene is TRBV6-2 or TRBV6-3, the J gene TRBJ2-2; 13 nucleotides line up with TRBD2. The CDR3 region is CVSSSTSGGTGELFF. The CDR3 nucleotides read TGTGTCAGCAGTTCGACTAGCGGGGGGACAGGGGAGCTGTTTTTT.